This paragraph reports one TCR beta chain. The sample is drawn from a study of blood T cell repertoires in COVID-19. Study context: COVID-19 samples from acute and convalescent phases originated in the United States, Italy and Spain. From T cells, B-cell-depleted T cells, or PBMCs came the material, which was cDNA or gDNA.

How the authors handled the data: Counts of nucleated cells, estimated from reference gene primer amplification, were obtained. The repertoire was sequenced with immunoSEQ multiplex PCR; TCRdb's copy has only in-frame clones and lacks some. V and J calls and clone size come straight from that table; D and trimming were deduced from the DNA. The sample lists approximately 100,000 clones; about 87% were seen once. V lost 3 bases and J 2 bases, leaving 8 bases between the germline ends. This CDR3 has 14 amino acids. Germline loops: CDR1 LNHDA, CDR2 SQIVND (reference sequence). The source material was peripheral blood. The J gene is TRBJ1-5, the V gene TRBV19; no clear D gene. The TCR was taken from a woman between 45 and 65 years old with acute or convalescent COVID-19. In DNA form, the CDR3 reads TGTGCCAGTAGTATTTTGAGGGGCAATCAGCCCCAGCATTTT. Translated: CASSILRGNQPQHF.